A single sample is the source of the 10 T cell receptor beta chains below, sequenced in a study of T cell responses to AZD1222 COVID-19 vaccine (dated by TCRdb to the early 2020s). Per the publication, the time point label means: baseline before first vaccination. Receptors were amplified or captured by the immunoSEQ multiplex PCR assay. Held by TCRdb, this immuneACCESS table contains in-frame sequences only and omits some clones. Under half of the omission traces to an unresolved V gene where checked; the cause of the rest is unknown. Present in this sample are approximately 80,000 clones, 90% of which were seen just once. The ten largest clones represent roughly 5.6% of the sample. The sample here was peripheral blood, taken on day 0 of AZD1222 vaccination. The receptors were sampled from an adult in good health.

This chain joins TRBV2 and TRBJ1-2; 7 bases agree with TRBD1. V shed 2 bases, J shed 2 bases, and the junction held 8 bases outside the gene matches. Germline values: CDR1 SNHLY, CDR2 FYNNEI. CDR3 length: 16 residues. The chain's CDR3 is CASSEPQQGMNYGYTF. The CDR3 coding sequence is TGTGCCAGCAGTGAACCCCAACAGGGGATGAACTATGGCTACACCTTC.

The chain employs TRBV5-5 and TRBJ1-1; D gene uncertain. In germline, CDR1 is SGHKS, CDR2 YYEKEE (reference sequence). CDR3 length: 13 amino acids. Trimming removed 3 bases at V and 0 bases at J, with 6 bases between. The CDR3 DNA reads as TGTGCCAGCAGCTGGTTCCTGAACACTGAAGCTTTCTTT. Amino acid sequence: CASSWFLNTEAFF. The variable domain in full, completed from reference TRBV5-5 and TRBJ1-1, reads DAGVTQSPTHLIKTRGQQVTLRCSPISGHKSVSWYQQVLGQGPQFIFQYYEKEERGRGNFPDRFSARQFPNYSSELNVNALLLGDSALYLCASSWFLNTEAFFGQGTRLTVV.

The V and J genes are TRBV9 and TRBJ2-2, with 11 positions matching TRBD2. With 1 base clipped from V and 2 bases from J, the junction kept 10 bases outside the gene matches. CDR1 is SGDLS and CDR2 is YYNGEE in the germline V gene. The CDR3 is 19 amino acids. CDR3: CASSVSIIAGGPNTGELFF. In DNA, the CDR3 is TGTGCCAGCAGCGTATCCATCATAGCGGGGGGGCCAAACACCGGGGAGCTGTTTTTT.

The CDR3 here is CAWSRGNYGYTF. In nucleotides, the CDR3 is TGTGCCTGGAGTAGGGGGAACTATGGCTACACCTTC. This chain uses TRBV30 with TRBJ1-2, with D possibly matching TRBD1 (6 bases). The length of the CDR3 is 12 residues. With 2 bases removed from V and 2 bases from J, the gap between germline ends came to 6 bases. Germline assignment: CDR1 GTSNPN and CDR2 SVGIG (reference sequence).

The CDR3 DNA is TGTGCCAGCAGTGAATACGGCGGAAGTCAGCCCCAGCATTTT. Translated, it gives CASSEYGGSQPQHF. This sequence joins TRBV2 and TRBJ1-5; D gene unclear. Deletions cut 2 bases from V and 6 bases from J, with 11 bases between. Germline V lookup: CDR1 SNHLY, CDR2 FYNNEI. This CDR3 region has 14 residues.

The chain carries TRBV19 and TRBJ2-2, with D unresolved. CDR1 LNHDA and CDR2 SQIVND come from the germline V gene (reference sequence). Trimming took off 1 base at V and 5 bases at J, with 17 bases between the two ends. The CDR3 has 17 amino acids. CDR3 coding DNA: TGTGCCAGTAGTATAGGTGGTGCTGCCACAAGGACCGGGGAGCTGTTTTTT. It specifies CASSIGGAATRTGELFF.

Only one count was recorded for this clone. This rearrangement joins TRBV9 to TRBJ2-5; D perhaps matches TRBD2 (6 bases). V was trimmed by 3 bases and J by 5 bases, leaving 11 bases between them. This CDR3 is 13 amino acids long. The V gene's germline CDR1 is SGDLS and CDR2 YYNGEE. In DNA form, the CDR3 reads TGTGCCAGCAGCGCGGGGGTTGGGGAGACCCAGTACTTC. Protein sequence: CASSAGVGETQYF.

The V call is TRBV7-2, the J call TRBJ1-5, with TRBD1 identical over 7 bases. The CDR3 is made up of 14 amino acids. V was pared by 2 bases and J by 7 bases, with 5 bases of the junction left unmatched. CDR1 is SGHTA and CDR2 is FQGNSA in the germline V gene. CDR3 amino acids: CASSLTRGQQPQHF. DNA for the CDR3: TGTGCCAGCAGCTTAACAAGGGGGCAACAGCCCCAGCATTTT.

V is TRBV19 and J is TRBJ1-6; tentative D call: TRBD1 (5 bases). In germline, CDR1 is LNHDA, CDR2 SQIVND (reference sequence). Trimming took 9 bases from V and 9 from J, leaving 24 bases between them. The CDR3 length is 16 residues. The CDR3: CASRDHLISKSSPLHF. The CDR3 DNA reads TGTGCCAGCCGGGACCATTTAATCTCTAAGAGTTCACCCCTCCACTTT.

This chain links TRBV30 with TRBJ2-7; D unresolved. CDR1 and CDR2 from the germline V gene are GTSNPN and SVGIG (reference sequence). This CDR3 spans 12 amino acids. The V end lost 4 bases, the J end lost 2 bases, and 9 bases lay between the germline ends. The DNA of the CDR3 is TGTGCCTGGAATTCAGGAGCCTACGAGCAGTACTTC. Protein sequence: CAWNSGAYEQYF.